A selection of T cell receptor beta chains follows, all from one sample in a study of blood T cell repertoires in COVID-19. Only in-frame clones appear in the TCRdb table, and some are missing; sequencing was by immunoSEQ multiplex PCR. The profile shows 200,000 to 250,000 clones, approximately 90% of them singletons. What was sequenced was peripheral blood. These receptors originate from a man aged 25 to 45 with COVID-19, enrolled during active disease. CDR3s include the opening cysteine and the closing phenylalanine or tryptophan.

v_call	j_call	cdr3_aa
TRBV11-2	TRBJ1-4	CASSTQQGVNEKLFF
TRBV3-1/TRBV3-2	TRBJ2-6	CASSPPSSGANVLTF
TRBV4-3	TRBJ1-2	CASSQAASGGTYGYTF
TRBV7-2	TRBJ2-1	CASSLERGKGPSSYNEQFF
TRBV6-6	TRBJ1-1	CASSYRTGNTEAFF
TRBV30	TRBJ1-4	CAWSDAGTGGLAGEKLFF
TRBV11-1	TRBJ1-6	CASNLDRGNSPLHF
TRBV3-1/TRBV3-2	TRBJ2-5	CASSQGQGTETQYF
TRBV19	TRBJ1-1	CASSREGGDTEAFF
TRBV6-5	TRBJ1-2	CASHQQGAEGYTF
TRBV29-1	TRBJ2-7	CSVGPSTLSYEQYF
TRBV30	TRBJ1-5	CAWSVGGGNQPQHF
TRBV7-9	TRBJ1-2	CASSSGHDYGYTF
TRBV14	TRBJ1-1	CASSLFVGEVNTEAFF
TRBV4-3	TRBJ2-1	CASSQGTGGMLDEQFF
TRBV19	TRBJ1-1	CASSIVYLGAGNTEAFF
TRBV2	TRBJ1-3	CASSDDRGSGNTIYF
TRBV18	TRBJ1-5	CASSPGQGANQPQHF
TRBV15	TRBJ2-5	CATSRDRAQETQYF
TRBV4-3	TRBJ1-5	CASSQEYQGGRPQHF
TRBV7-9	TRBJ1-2	CASSTLSPGGGHGYTF
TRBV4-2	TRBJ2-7	CASSPRTGVYEQYF
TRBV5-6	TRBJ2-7	CASSLVAGVSYEQYF
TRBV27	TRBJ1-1	CASSWFGSTEAFF
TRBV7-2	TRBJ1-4	CASSLDWQGLATNEKLFF
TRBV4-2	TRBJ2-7	CASSQGQGQEYEQYF
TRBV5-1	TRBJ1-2	CASSSLNRGSSSLFYGYTF
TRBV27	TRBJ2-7	CASRSSGGRYEQYF
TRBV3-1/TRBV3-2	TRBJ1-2	CASSLSFFGDRGKRSNYGYTF
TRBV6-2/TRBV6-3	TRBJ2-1	CASSYVTGGPRNEQFF
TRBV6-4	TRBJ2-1	CASSASGGTYNEQFF